The 24 T cell receptor beta chains reported below all come from one sample, sequenced in a study of shared clonotypes between healthy human individuals. Measured with immunoSEQ multiplex PCR; TCRdb has only the in-frame clones, and not every one. Of about 2.4 million clones in the sample, approximately 90% were seen once. Sequencing was carried out using naive CD4+ T cells sorted from blood. Subset indicated: CD45RA+ positively selected. The receptors were sampled from a man aged 18 to 29 in good health.

In its sample, this clone was seen once. The chain combines TRBV5-1 with TRBJ2-3; either TRBD1 or TRBD2 may supply D (5 bases each). Germline CDR1 is SGHRS and CDR2 is YFSETQ. Trimming took off 1 base at V and 1 base at J, with 10 bases between the two ends. The CDR3 runs 15 residues. The CDR3 spells CASSLQGEGTDTQYF. The CDR3 DNA reads as TGCGCCAGCAGCTTGCAGGGAGAAGGCACAGATACGCAGTATTTT. Full variable domain (remainder filled in from reference TRBV5-1 and TRBJ2-3): KAGVTQTPRYLIKTRGQQVTLSCSPISGHRSVSWYQQTPGQGLQFLFEYFSETQRNKGNFPGRFSGRQFSNSRSEMNVSTLELGDSALYLCASSLQGEGTDTQYFGPGTRLTVL.

About this clone itself: Other DNA sequences in the same sample also yield this CDR3. The chain uses TRBV7-9 and TRBJ2-1; D is possibly TRBD1 (5 bases). The CDR3 spans 15 residues. Trimming took 1 base from V and 2 from J, leaving 9 bases between them. The germline V gene encodes CDR1 SEHNR and CDR2 FQNEAQ (reference sequence). The CDR3 DNA follows: TGTGCCAGCAGCTTAGGGGGCCTAGCCTACAATGAGCAGTTCTTC. Protein: CASSLGGLAYNEQFF.

The gene calls are TRBV7-9 and TRBJ1-5; TRBD1 is a possible D gene (6 bases). This CDR3 has 15 residues. Germline V lookup: CDR1 SEHNR, CDR2 FQNEAQ (reference sequence). V was cut by 5 bases and J by 0 bases, with 11 bases left in between. The CDR3 reads CASSPTGSSNQPQHF. The DNA for the CDR3 is TGTGCCAGCAGCCCGACAGGCTCTAGCAATCAGCCCCAGCATTTT.

The chain carries TRBV5-4 and TRBJ1-1, with D uncertain. Germline CDR1 and CDR2: SGHNT and YYREEE (reference sequence). V lost 0 bases and J 1 base, leaving 10 bases between the germline ends. CDR3 length: 15 residues. The CDR3 protein is CASSLEVFSNTEAFF. The CDR3 DNA is TGTGCCAGCAGCTTGGAGGTGTTTTCGAACACTGAAGCTTTCTTT.

The V gene is TRBV28, the J gene TRBJ2-3, with 12 bases fitting TRBD2. This CDR3 has 18 amino acids. Germline CDR1 is MDHEN and CDR2 is SYDVKM. The V gene end was trimmed by 3 bases and the J gene end by 1 base; junction bases not matched to a gene: 8. This CDR3 is CASSFGLAGGPGTDTQYF. CDR3 DNA sequence: TGTGCCAGCAGTTTCGGGCTAGCGGGGGGGCCTGGCACAGATACGCAGTATTTT.

The chain has TRBV6-6 and TRBJ2-3, with D unclear. The germline CDR1 and CDR2 sequences are MNHNY and SVGAGI (reference sequence). V lost 0 bases and J lost 0, with 10 bases in between. The CDR3 sequence is 16 residues long. The CDR3 protein is CASSYSDPTSTDTQYF. CDR3 coding DNA: TGTGCCAGCAGTTACTCGGACCCGACTAGCACAGATACGCAGTATTTT.

The chain couples TRBV6-6 to TRBJ2-2, with D possibly being TRBD2 (6 bases). Germline V gives CDR1 MNHNY, CDR2 SVGAGI (reference sequence). The CDR3 runs 14 residues. Trimming took 6 bases from V and 2 from J, leaving 10 bases between them. The CDR3 sequence is CASRRDSNTGELFF. CDR3 coding DNA: TGTGCCAGCAGGCGGGACTCAAACACCGGGGAGCTGTTTTTT.

The CDR3 spells CAWRRAGIGNTEAFF. The CDR3 nucleotides are TGTGCCTGGAGACGGGCAGGGATAGGGAACACTGAAGCTTTCTTT. V and J are TRBV30 and TRBJ1-1; a weak D match, TRBD1 (5 bases). The CDR3 has 15 residues. Germline loops: CDR1 GTSNPN, CDR2 SVGIG (reference sequence). Trimming stripped 3 bases from V and 1 base from J, with 15 bases between.

The chain is built from TRBV25-1 and TRBJ2-5; a possible D gene is TRBD1 (7 bases). The CDR3 spans 14 residues. Trimming took off 2 bases at V and 4 bases at J, with 11 bases between the two ends. CDR1 is MGHDK, CDR2 SYGVNS, per germline. CDR3 DNA sequence: TGTGCCAGCAGTGAAGGAGGGGGCCTAGAGACCCAGTACTTC. Its protein product is CASSEGGGLETQYF. The full variable domain, rest sourced from reference TRBV25-1 and TRBJ2-5, is EADIYQTPRYLVIGTGKKITLECSQTMGHDKMYWYQQDPGMELHLIHYSYGVNSTEKGDLSSESTVSRIRTEHFPLTLESARPSHTSQYLCASSEGGGLETQYFGPGTRLLVL.

The DNA of the CDR3 is TGCGCCAGCAGCTTGGGACACGTGGGGGACAATTCACCCCTCCACTTT. Translation gives CASSLGHVGDNSPLHF. The chain employs TRBV5-1 and TRBJ1-6, with D possibly being TRBD1 (5 bases). Germline V gene data show CDR1 as SGHRS and CDR2 as YFSETQ. Trimming pared 0 bases from V and 7 bases from J, leaving 14 bases between. This CDR3 comprises 16 residues.

The sample holds one count of this clone. J is TRBJ1-2 and V is TRBV7-6, with TRBD1 as a possible D gene (5 bases). Trimming removed 4 bases from V and 0 bases from J, with 6 bases in between. The CDR3 contains 13 residues. The germline V gene encodes CDR1 SGHVS and CDR2 FNYEAQ. CDR3 bases: TGTGCCAGCAGCTCAGGGTCTAACTATGGCTACACCTTC. This encodes CASSSGSNYGYTF.

V is TRBV6-1 and J is TRBJ2-3, with D unclear. V was shortened by 1 base and J by 6 bases, with 14 bases between the two germline ends. Germline V CDR1 and CDR2: MNHNS, SASEGT. The CDR3 has 15 amino acids. CDR3 amino acids: CASSEVRFAPDTQYF. CDR3 bases: TGTGCCAGCAGTGAAGTAAGGTTTGCACCTGATACGCAGTATTTT.

To note about this clone: Other DNA sequences in the sample encode the same CDR3. In DNA, the CDR3 is TGTGCCAGCAGCTTTACCGGGGAGACCCAGTACTTC. It translates to CASSFTGETQYF. The genes are TRBV5-6 and TRBJ2-5; D is ambiguous. The CDR3 length is 12 residues. V was pared by 2 bases and J by 5 bases, with 7 bases between. Germline V CDR1 and CDR2: SGHDT, YYEEEE.

This chain connects TRBV6-6 to TRBJ1-4; no firm D call. CDR1 is MNHNY and CDR2 is SVGAGI in the germline V gene (reference sequence). Trimming removed 3 bases from V and 8 bases from J, with 4 bases in between. The CDR3 runs 11 residues. The CDR3 DNA sequence: TGTGCCAGCAGTTATGCAGAAAAACTGTTTTTT. Amino acids: CASSYAEKLFF.

The chain employs TRBV5-6 and TRBJ2-4; 7 bases map to TRBD2. The CDR3 covers 18 residues. CDR1 is SGHDT and CDR2 is YYEEEE in the germline V gene. V lost 1 base to trimming and J lost 3 bases; unmatched junction nucleotides: 13. CDR3 residues: CASSLYLSGTKVKNIQYF. Written as DNA, the CDR3 is TGTGCCAGCAGCTTGTATTTATCTGGGACTAAGGTCAAAAACATTCAGTACTTC.

This chain connects TRBV9 to TRBJ2-3, with D possibly matching TRBD1 (5 bases). Germline lookup yields CDR1 SGDLS and CDR2 YYNGEE. V was shortened by 3 bases and J by 9 bases, with 17 bases between the two germline ends. There are 14 residues in the CDR3. CDR3 bases: TGTGCCAGCAGCGCCAGGGCCGATCCGGGCACGCAGTATTTT. This gives the protein CASSARADPGTQYF.

The rearrangement uses TRBV6-5 and TRBJ2-5; D unresolved. Germline V gene sequence: CDR1 MNHEY, CDR2 SVGAGI. With 0 bases removed from V and 5 bases from J, the gap between germline ends came to 7 bases. This CDR3 comprises 13 residues. The CDR3 is CASSYSKFETQYF. As DNA, the CDR3 is TGTGCCAGCAGTTACTCGAAATTTGAGACCCAGTACTTC.

This clone came up once. V usage is TRBV28 and J usage is TRBJ2-7, with TRBD2 matching 7 bases. CDR3 length: 14 amino acids. Germline loops: CDR1 MDHEN, CDR2 SYDVKM. V shed 5 bases and J 2 bases; nucleotides not matched to a gene: 6. This CDR3 reads CASSIAGTTYEQYF. CDR3 coding DNA: TGTGCCAGCAGTATCGCCGGGACTACCTACGAGCAGTACTTC.

This clone has more than one count but fewer than ten. Other DNA sequences from this sample encode an identical CDR3 as well. The chain joins TRBV6-1 to TRBJ1-5; 7 positions match TRBD1. Trimming cost V 5 bases and J 5 bases; bases outside gene matches: 3. CDR3 length: 13 amino acids. CDR1 and CDR2 (germline): MNHNS, SASEGT. Here the CDR3 reads CASSTTGYQPQHF. The CDR3 DNA reads TGTGCCAGCAGTACGACAGGGTATCAGCCCCAGCATTTT.

V gene TRBV7-6 combines with J gene TRBJ2-1; D not resolved. Trimming removed 4 bases from V and 10 bases from J, with 5 bases in between. This CDR3 region has 10 residues. Germline CDR1 and CDR2: SGHVS and FNYEAQ. The CDR3 reads CASSSEEQFF. For the CDR3, the DNA is TGTGCCAGCAGCTCTGAGGAGCAGTTCTTC.

This clone was seen a few times. The sample carries other DNA sequences with the same CDR3. The chain recombines TRBV18 with TRBJ1-1, with D hard to call. The V gene's germline CDR1 is KGHSH and CDR2 LQKENI. Deletions cut 5 bases from V and 2 bases from J, with 6 bases between. CDR3 length: 12 residues. The CDR3 region has the DNA TGTGCCAGCTCAGGGCTCAACACTGAAGCTTTCTTT. It codes for CASSGLNTEAFF.

This sequence joins TRBV2 and TRBJ1-1, with 7 bases fitting TRBD1. The CDR3 is 17 amino acids. Germline V gene lookup returns CDR1 SNHLY and CDR2 FYNNEI. V was clipped by 5 bases and J by 0 bases; unmatched bases: 12. CDR3 bases: TGTGCCAGCAGTTCCCGCAGGGGGACGGCGATGAACACTGAAGCTTTCTTT. Residues: CASSSRRGTAMNTEAFF.

This chain connects TRBV19 to TRBJ1-6, with 7 bases lining up with TRBD1. Germline CDR1 reads LNHDA; CDR2 reads SQIVND (reference sequence). This CDR3 contains 16 residues. J gave up 5 bases and V 1 base, and 5 bases lay outside the gene matches. This chain's CDR3 is CASSIAGTEHNSPLHF. CDR3 sequence (DNA): TGTGCCAGTAGTATAGCCGGGACAGAGCATAATTCACCCCTCCACTTT. Full variable domain (rest looked up from reference TRBV19 and TRBJ1-6): DGGITQSPKYLFRKEGQNVTLSCEQNLNHDAMYWYRQDPGQGLRLIYYSQIVNDFQKGDIAEGYSVSREKKESFPLTVTSAQKNPTAFYLCASSIAGTEHNSPLHFGNGTRLTVT.

V gene TRBV6-6 combines with J gene TRBJ2-5; 12 positions agree with TRBD2. Germline loops: CDR1 MNHNY, CDR2 SVGAGI (reference sequence). The J segment lost 6 bases and the V segment lost 7 bases, leaving 12 bases of the junction unmatched. The CDR3 is 16 residues long. In DNA, the CDR3 is TGTGCCAGCACTTTGGGACTAGCGGGTTCTATGAAGACCCAGTACTTC. It encodes CASTLGLAGSMKTQYF.